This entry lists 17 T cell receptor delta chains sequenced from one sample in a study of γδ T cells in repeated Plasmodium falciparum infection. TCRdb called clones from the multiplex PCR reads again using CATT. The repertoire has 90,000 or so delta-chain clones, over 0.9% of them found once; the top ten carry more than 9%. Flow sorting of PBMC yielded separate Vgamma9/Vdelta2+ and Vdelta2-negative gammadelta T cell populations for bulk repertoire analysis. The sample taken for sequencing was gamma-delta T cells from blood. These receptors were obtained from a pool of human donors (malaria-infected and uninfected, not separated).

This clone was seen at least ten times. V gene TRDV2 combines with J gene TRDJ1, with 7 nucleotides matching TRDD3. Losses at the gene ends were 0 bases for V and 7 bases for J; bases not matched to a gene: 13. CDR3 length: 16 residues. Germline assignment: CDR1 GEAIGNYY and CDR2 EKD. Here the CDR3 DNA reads TGTGCCTGTGACACCGTGGGGATAATGGTCGCTGGTAAACTCATCTTT. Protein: CACDTVGIMVAGKLIF.

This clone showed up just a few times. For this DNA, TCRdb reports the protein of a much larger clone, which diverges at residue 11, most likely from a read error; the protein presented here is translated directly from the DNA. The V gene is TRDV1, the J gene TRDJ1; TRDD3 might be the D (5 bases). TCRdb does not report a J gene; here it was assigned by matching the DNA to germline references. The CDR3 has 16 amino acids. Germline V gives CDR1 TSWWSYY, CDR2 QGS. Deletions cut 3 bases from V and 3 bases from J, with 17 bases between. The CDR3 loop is CALGELARDPSDKLIF. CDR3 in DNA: TGTGCTCTTGGGGAGCTTGCCCGGGATCCCTCCGATAAACTCATCTTT.

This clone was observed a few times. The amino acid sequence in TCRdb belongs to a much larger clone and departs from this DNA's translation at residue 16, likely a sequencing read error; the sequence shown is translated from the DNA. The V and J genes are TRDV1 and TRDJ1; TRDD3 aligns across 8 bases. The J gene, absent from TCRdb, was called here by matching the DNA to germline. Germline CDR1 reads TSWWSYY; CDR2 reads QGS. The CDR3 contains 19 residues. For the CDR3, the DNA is TGTGCTCTTGGGGAACTATCCTACCAGGGGGATAGCTACACCGATAGACTCATCTTT. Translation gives CALGELSYQGDSYTDRLIF.

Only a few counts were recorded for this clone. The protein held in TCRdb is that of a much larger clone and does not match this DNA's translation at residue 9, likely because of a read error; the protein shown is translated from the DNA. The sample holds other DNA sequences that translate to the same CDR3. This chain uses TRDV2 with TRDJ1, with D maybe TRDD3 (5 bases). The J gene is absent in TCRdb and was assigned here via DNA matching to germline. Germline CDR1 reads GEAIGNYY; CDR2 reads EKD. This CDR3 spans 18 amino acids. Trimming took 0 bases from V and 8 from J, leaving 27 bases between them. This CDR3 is CACDTARLRGHNVKKLIF. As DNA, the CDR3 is TGTGCCTGTGACACCGCGAGATTGAGGGGGCACAATGTCAAAAAACTCATCTTT.

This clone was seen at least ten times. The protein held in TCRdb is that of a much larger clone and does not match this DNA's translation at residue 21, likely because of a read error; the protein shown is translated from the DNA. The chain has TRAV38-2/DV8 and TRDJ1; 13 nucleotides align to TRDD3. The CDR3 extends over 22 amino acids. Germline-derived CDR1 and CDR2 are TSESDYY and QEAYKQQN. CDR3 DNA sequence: TGTGCTTATAGGAGATTCTTTGCCTTCCCCCCGAGTACTGGGGGATACGCCGATAAACTCACCTTT. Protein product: CAYRRFFAFPPSTGGYADKLTF.

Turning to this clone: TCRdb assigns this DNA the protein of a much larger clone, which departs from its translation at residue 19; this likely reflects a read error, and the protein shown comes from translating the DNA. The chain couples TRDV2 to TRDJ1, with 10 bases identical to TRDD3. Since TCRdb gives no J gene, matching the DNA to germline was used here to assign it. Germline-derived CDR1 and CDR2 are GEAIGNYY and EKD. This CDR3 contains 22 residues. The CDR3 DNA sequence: TGTGCCTGTGACACCGGGAGTTTGTATCGACTGGGGGATTTGGAATACACCGATAGACTCATCTTT. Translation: CACDTGSLYRLGDLEYTDRLIF.

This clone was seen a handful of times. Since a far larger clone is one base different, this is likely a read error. The CDR3 here is CACDTVTGGYRATDKLIF. The CDR3 DNA sequence: TGTGCCTGTGACACCGTTACTGGGGGATACCGAGCGACCGATAAGCTCATCTTT. No J gene was assigned, while the V gene was called as TRDV2; the table's TRDD3 call for D was not verified on the DNA. This CDR3 comprises 18 residues. Per germline, CDR1 GEAIGNYY and CDR2 EKD.

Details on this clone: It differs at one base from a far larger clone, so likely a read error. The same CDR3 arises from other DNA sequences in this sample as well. Here the CDR3 reads CACDALGDRDTILALYTDKLIF. Written as DNA, the CDR3 is TGTGCCTGTGACGCGCTAGGGGATCGGGATACTATTCTCGCTTTGTACACCGATAAACTCATCTTT. The rearrangement links TRDV2 to TRDJ1, with 7 bases that match TRDD3. The J gene, missing from TCRdb, was assigned here through DNA to germline matching. The germline gives CDR1 GEAIGNYY, CDR2 EKD. The CDR3 runs to 22 residues. With 3 bases clipped from V and 0 bases from J, the junction kept 27 bases outside the gene matches.

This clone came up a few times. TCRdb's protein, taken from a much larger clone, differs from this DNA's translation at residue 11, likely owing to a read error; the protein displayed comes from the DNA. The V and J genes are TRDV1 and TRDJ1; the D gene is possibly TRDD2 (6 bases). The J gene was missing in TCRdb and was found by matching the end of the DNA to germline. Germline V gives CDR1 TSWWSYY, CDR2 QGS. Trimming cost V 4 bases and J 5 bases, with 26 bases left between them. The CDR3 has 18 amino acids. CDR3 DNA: TGTGCTCTTGGGGGCACCTTCCCCACTTGGGCCCTAGTGGATAAACTCATCTTT. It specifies CALGGTFPTWALVDKLIF.

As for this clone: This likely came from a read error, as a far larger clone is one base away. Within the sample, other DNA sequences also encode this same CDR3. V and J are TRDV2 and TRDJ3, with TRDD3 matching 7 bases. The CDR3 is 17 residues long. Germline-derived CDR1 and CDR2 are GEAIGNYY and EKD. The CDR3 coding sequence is TGTGCCTGTGTGGATACGATCGGAGCCTGGGACACCCGACAGATGTTTTTT. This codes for CACVDTIGAWDTRQMFF.

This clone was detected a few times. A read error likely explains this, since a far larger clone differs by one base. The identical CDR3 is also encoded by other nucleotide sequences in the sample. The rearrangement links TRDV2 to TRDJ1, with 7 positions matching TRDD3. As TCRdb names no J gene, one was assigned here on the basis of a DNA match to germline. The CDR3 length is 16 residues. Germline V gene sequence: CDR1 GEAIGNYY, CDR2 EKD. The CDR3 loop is CACNPLGAGYTDKLIF. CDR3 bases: TGTGCCTGTAACCCTCTGGGGGCCGGGTACACTGATAAACTCATCTTT.

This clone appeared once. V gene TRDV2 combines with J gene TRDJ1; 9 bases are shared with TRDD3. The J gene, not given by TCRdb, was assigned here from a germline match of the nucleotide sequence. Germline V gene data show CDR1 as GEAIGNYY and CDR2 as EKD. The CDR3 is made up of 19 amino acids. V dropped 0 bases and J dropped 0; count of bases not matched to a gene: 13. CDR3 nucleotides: TGTGCCTGTGACACCGTTTCTACTGGGGGACAGACATACACCGATAAACTCATCTTT. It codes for CACDTVSTGGQTYTDKLIF.

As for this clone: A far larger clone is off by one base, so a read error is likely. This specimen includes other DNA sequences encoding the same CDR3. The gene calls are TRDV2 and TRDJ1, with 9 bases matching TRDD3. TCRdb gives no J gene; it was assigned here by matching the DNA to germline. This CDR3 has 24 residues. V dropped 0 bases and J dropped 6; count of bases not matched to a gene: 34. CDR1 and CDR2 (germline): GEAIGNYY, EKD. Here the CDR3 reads CACDTLAPSPTAGGSYTDGHKLIF. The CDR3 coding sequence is TGTGCCTGTGACACCCTGGCCCCCTCTCCTACGGCTGGGGGATCGTACACCGATGGCCATAAACTCATCTTT.

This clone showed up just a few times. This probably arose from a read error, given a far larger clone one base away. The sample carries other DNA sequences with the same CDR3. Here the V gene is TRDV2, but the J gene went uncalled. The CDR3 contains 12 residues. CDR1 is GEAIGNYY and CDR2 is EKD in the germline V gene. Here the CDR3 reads CACRTRTDKLIF. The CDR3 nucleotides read TGTGCCTGCCGGACACGGACCGATAAACTCATCTTC.

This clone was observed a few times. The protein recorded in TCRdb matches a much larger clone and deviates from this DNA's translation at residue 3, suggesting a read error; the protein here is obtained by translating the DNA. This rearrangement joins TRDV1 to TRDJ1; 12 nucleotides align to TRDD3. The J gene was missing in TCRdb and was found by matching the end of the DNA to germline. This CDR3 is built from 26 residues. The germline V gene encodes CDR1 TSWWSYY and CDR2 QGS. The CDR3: CAPGVVLIPTPLADRLLGDTPDKLIF. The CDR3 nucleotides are TGTGCTCCTGGGGTTGTATTAATTCCTACCCCCCTCGCTGATCGTCTACTGGGGGATACACCCGATAAACTCATCTTT.

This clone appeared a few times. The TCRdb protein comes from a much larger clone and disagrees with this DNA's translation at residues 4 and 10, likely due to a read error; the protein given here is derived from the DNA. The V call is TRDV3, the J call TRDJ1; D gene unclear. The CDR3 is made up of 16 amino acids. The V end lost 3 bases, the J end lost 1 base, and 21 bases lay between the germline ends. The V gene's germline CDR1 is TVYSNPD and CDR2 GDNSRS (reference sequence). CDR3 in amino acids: CAFSRPCRGSTDKLIF. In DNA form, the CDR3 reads TGTGCCTTCAGCCGACCCTGTCGGGGTTCCACCGATAAACTCATCTTT.

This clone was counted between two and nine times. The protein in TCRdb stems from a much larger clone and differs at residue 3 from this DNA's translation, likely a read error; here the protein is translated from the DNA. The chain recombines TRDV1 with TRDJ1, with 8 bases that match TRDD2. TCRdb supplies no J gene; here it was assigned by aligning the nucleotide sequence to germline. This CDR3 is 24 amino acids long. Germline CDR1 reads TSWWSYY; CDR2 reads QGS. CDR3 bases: TGTGCTCCTGGGGATTATTGGTCCCTCTTCCTACGTTCAGGGGGAACACCGTACACCGATAAACTCATCTTT. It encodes CAPGDYWSLFLRSGGTPYTDKLIF.